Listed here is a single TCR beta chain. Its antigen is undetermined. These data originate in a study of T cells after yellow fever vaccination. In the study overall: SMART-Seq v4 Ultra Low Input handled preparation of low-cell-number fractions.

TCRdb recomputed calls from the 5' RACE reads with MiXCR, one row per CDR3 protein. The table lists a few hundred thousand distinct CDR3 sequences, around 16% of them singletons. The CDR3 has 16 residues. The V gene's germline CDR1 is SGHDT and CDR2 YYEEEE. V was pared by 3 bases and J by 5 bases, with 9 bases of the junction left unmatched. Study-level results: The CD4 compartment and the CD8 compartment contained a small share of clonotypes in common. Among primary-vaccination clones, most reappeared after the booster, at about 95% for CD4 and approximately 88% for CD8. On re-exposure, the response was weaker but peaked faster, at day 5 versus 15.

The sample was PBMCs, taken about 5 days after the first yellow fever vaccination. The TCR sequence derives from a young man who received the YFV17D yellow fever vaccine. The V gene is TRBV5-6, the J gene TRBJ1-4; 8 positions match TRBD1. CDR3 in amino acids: CASSSGQGFSNEKLFF. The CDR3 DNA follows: TGTGCCAGCAGCTCCGGACAGGGTTTTTCGAATGAAAAACTGTTTTTT.